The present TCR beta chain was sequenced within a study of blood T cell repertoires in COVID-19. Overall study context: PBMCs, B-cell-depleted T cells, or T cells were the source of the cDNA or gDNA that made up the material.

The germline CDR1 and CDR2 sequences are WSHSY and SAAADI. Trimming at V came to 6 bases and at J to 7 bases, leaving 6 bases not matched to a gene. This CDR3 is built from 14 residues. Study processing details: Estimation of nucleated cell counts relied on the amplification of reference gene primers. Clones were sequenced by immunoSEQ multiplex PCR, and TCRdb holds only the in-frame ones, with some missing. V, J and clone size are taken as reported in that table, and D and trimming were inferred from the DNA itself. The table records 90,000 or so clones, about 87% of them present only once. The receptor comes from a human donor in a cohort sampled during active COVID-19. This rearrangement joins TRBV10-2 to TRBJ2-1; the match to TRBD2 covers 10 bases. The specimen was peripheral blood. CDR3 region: CASSRAGGLNEQFF. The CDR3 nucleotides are TGCGCCAGCAGCCGAGCGGGAGGGCTGAATGAGCAGTTCTTC.